Listed below are T cell receptor beta chains from one sample, sequenced in a study of T-cell reconstitution after alpha-beta-depleted transplantation in children. TCRdb redid the calling of the PCR reads with MiXCR, one entry per CDR3 protein. The repertoire has some 460,000 distinct CDR3 sequences, 16% of them found once; the top ten carry around 30%. The input for sequencing was PBMCs, mostly from graft donor cells, taken 360 days after TCRalphabeta/CD19-depleted stem cell transplant. Receptors originate from a boy younger than two who had a stem cell transplant for Wiskott-Aldrich syndrome, so the T cells may come from the graft donor. CDR3s leave out the opening cysteine and the closing phenylalanine or tryptophan.

J | V | CDR3
TRBJ2-3 | TRBV29-1 | SVDLGLPDRGRADTQY
TRBJ2-5 | TRBV24-1 | ATSDPGQEETQY
TRBJ2-3 | TRBV5-1 | ASRWTASTDTQY
TRBJ1-2 | TRBV12-3/TRBV12-4 | ASTSLGGYT
TRBJ2-3 | TRBV6-5 | ASSYSVEGLRHTDTQY
TRBJ1-1 | TRBV11-2 | ASSPYVAQGTEAF
TRBJ2-2 | TRBV15 | ATSREPAASGELF
TRBJ2-1 | TRBV7-9 | ASSARGEVLGPNEQF
TRBJ1-5 | TRBV12-3/TRBV12-4 | ASSIRGGGNQPQH
TRBJ2-7 | TRBV20-1 | SARGGTSGTSPYEQY
TRBJ1-2 | TRBV15 | ATSRDLGQASGYT
TRBJ2-7 | TRBV20-1 | SARMDRTNSYEQY
TRBJ2-4 | TRBV5-6 | ASSLFTSSGANIQY
TRBJ2-2 | TRBV27 | ASRYTGTGITGELF
TRBJ2-3 | TRBV5-6 | ASSLDQNTDTQY
TRBJ2-5 | TRBV11-2 | ASSLVFWVGGDQETQY
TRBJ2-2 | TRBV15 | ATSRDPYTGELF
TRBJ2-1 | TRBV24-1 | ATSDSYPKNEQF
TRBJ1-4 | TRBV2 | ASSRTGRRDEKLF
TRBJ2-1 | TRBV7-6 | ASSLDVTLGNEQF
TRBJ2-5 | TRBV7-9 | ASSLARGIGETQY
TRBJ2-2 | TRBV20-1 | SASNPQRGPNTGELF
TRBJ2-7 | TRBV7-9 | ASSLVNYRYEQY
TRBJ2-1 | TRBV11-3 | ASSLLARNEQF
TRBJ1-6 | TRBV12-3/TRBV12-4 | ASSPGGSYNSPLH
TRBJ2-7 | TRBV20-1 | SARGDTLLYEQY
TRBJ2-7 | TRBV28 | ASSYSVRPEQY
TRBJ2-1 | TRBV12-3/TRBV12-4 | ASIPLTGYNEQF
TRBJ2-1 | TRBV4-2 | ASSQDWGLLSEQF
TRBJ2-1 | TRBV10-3 | AIIRTNLYNEQF
TRBJ2-5 | TRBV4-1 | ASSQVIGDAGETQY
TRBJ2-5 | TRBV28 | ASRPRGRGTQY